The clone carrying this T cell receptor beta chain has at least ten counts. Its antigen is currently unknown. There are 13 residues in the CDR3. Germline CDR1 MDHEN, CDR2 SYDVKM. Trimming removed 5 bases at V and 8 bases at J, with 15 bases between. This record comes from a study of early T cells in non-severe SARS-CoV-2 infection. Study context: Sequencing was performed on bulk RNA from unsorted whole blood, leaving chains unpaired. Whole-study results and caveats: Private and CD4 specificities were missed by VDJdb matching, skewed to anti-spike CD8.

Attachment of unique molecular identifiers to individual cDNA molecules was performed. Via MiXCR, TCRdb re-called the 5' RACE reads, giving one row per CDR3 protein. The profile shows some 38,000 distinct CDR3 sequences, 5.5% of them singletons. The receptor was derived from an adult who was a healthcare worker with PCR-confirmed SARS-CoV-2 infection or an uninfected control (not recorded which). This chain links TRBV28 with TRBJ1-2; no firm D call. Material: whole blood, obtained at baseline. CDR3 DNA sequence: TGTGCCAGCAGTATCGGGCCGCCGACCGGCTACACCTTC. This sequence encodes CASSIGPPTGYTF.